This T cell receptor beta chain stems from a study of low-dose radiotherapy and immunotherapy resistance in tumors (dated by TCRdb to between 2022 and 2023). The study in broad terms: In Cohort 1, 0.5 Gy per fraction was delivered every 2 weeks, and a total PTV dose of 6.5 Gy was prescribed. Cohort 2 received 1 Gy per fraction every two weeks, with a total of 13 Gy over 26 weeks. Patients were given nivolumab as a 240 mg flat dose every two weeks and ipilimumab at 1 mg/kg every six weeks, with both drugs delivered intravenously. Cyclophosphamide 200 mg/m2 was administered intravenously every two weeks, one day before each radiation and immunotherapy administration. Aspirin 300 mg was taken orally once daily by patients for four cycles, starting on cycle 1 day 1. No randomization into treatment groups was done for the people taking part in the trial. The translational analysis covered eight patients: three from the first dose cohort and the first five from the second dose cohort.

Sequencing was performed on an Illumina HiSeq 2500. To make first-strand cDNA, Superscript III was used along with a set of TRAV- and TRBV-specific primers so that both the TCRalpha and TCRbeta chains were covered. TCRs were amplified for around 20 PCR cycles with Phusion, using a constant-region primer paired with the adapter attached to the V primers. Amplification of the isolated mRNA was done with the MessageAmp II aRNA Amplification Kit, which involved an approximately 16-hour in vitro transcription at 37 degrees C. mRNA for TCR sequencing was isolated with the Dynabeads mRNA DIRECT Purification Kit. Indexed Illumina adapters were added in a second Phusion PCR of 25 cycles, after which AMPure XP beads were used to purify the products. Per the source publication's procedure: Custom Perl scripts were used to pool TCR sequences that encoded the same protein, to remove out-of-frame sequences, and to calculate the abundance of each clonotype. TCR sequences supported by only a single read were excluded from analysis. The metrics used to describe the repertoires included Shannon entropy, Gini index, clonality, richness, and the frequency of TCRs shared between repertoires. TCRdb reanalyzed the raw reads on its own, using fastp at Q25 for trimming and MiXCR for clone calling, and kept in-frame beta chains. All rows with the same CDR3 protein become a single entry with the most common DNA and genes. None of the V and J calls come from the authors' own analysis; TCRdb made them. The sample records 57,000 or so distinct CDR3 sequences, under 30% of which are singletons. The top ten clones comprise roughly 6% of the sample.

The sample's time point, from its label and the paper: before trial treatment. The donors came from RACIN, which was a single-arm phase I dose-escalation trial that paired nivolumab and ipilimumab with aspirin, low-dose cyclophosphamide and low-dose radiotherapy. Patients were eligible if they had advanced solid tumors that were TIL-negative. There are 12 amino acids in the CDR3, from cysteine to phenylalanine inclusive. Only the CDR3 portion is preserved as DNA: 36 bases, with reading frame beginning at the first base. Sequences SNHLY (CDR1) and FYNNEI (CDR2) are obtained from the germline V gene. A distance of 11 bases separates the germline ends of V and J, which lose 4 bases and 8 bases respectively. This clonotype appeared many times. Its antigen has not been determined. No base qualities exist here, and no much larger clone lies one base off it.

This receptor was obtained from a male donor with prostate cancer. Here the sequenced sample was PBMCs, taken before treatment. The chain is encoded by TRBV2 joined to TRBJ1-2, with the D gene too uncertain to name. At the DNA level, the sequence is TGTGCCAGCAGTGTGGCGGCGAGGGGCTACACCTTC. It codes for CASSVAARGYTF.